This T cell receptor (beta chain) appears in the sequencing data of a study of OX40 agonist ivuxolimab in advanced cancers. Study results and caveats: At doses 0.1 to 3.0 mg/kg, CD4+ and CD8+ clones expanded.

Patients were ruled out by autoimmune disease history or systemic immunosuppression. The assay was immunoSEQ multiplex PCR, and TCRdb's table has in-frame clones only and misses some. This table has around 25,000 clones, 80% to 90% appearing once. Points on this clone: The antigen remains unidentified.

The input for sequencing was CD4+ or CD8+ T cells sorted from blood, taken in a trial of the OX40 agonist ivuxolimab. The clonotype was recovered from an adult with an advanced solid tumor such as melanoma, head and neck, liver or kidney cancer.

CDR3 region: CASSLEIGHRNTGELFF. CDR3 DNA sequence: TGTGCCAGCAGCTTAGAGATAGGACATCGGAACACCGGGGAGCTGTTTTTT. The chain has TRBV7-6 and TRBJ2-2; D is perhaps TRBD1 (5 bases). Trimming took off 1 base at V and 1 base at J, with 13 bases between the two ends. The V gene's germline CDR1 is SGHVS and CDR2 FNYEAQ. The CDR3 is 17 amino acids.